A selection of T cell receptor beta chains follows, all from one sample in a study of Ad26.COV2.S vaccination and SARS-CoV-2 variants. Generated by immunoSEQ multiplex PCR, the TCRdb table keeps only in-frame clones and is missing some. Of around 420,000 clones in the sample, approximately 88% were seen once. The sample was peripheral blood, taken in a trial of Ad26.COV2.S vaccine versus placebo. Every receptor here comes from a person aged 18-60 years who received the Ad26.COV2.S COVID-19 vaccine or a placebo. CDR3s include the opening cysteine and the closing phenylalanine or tryptophan. The D gene is left open where the match is weak. Size is omitted from some rows. Given values are once, few, many or a class for expanded clones.

D	V	J	size	CDR3	DNA
-	TRBV9	TRBJ2-5	-	CASSVSGGAENQETQYF	TGTGCCAGCAGCGTAAGTGGGGGAGCAGAAAACCAAGAGACCCAGTACTTC
-	TRBV7-9	TRBJ1-4	-	CASSPRSGERRPTNEKLFF	TGTGCCAGCAGCCCCCGATCGGGGGAGAGAAGGCCAACTAATGAAAAACTGTTTTTT
-	TRBV7-2	TRBJ2-3	-	CASSLGGRAFTDTQYF	TGTGCCAGCAGCTTAGGGGGGCGGGCGTTTACAGATACGCAGTATTTT
TRBD2	TRBV7-2	TRBJ2-2	-	CALSSGNTGELFF	TGTGCCCTCTCTAGCGGGAACACCGGGGAGCTGTTTTTT
TRBD1	TRBV3-1/TRBV3-2	TRBJ2-7	-	CASSHGTGGSSYEQYF	TGTGCCAGCAGCCACGGGACAGGGGGTTCGTCCTACGAGCAGTACTTC
TRBD2	TRBV18	TRBJ2-5	-	CASSPLPGRIQETQYF	TGTGCCAGCTCACCCCTCCCCGGGAGGATCCAAGAGACCCAGTACTTC
TRBD1	TRBV6-6	TRBJ2-7	-	CASRTDREGEQYF	TGTGCCAGCAGGACCGACAGGGAAGGCGAGCAGTACTTC
-	TRBV6-1	TRBJ1-1	-	CATELNTEAFF	TGTGCCACTGAATTGAACACTGAAGCTTTCTTT
-	TRBV9	TRBJ1-1	-	CASRPGPANAEAFF	TGTGCCAGCCGCCCGGGTCCCGCTAACGCTGAAGCTTTCTTT
-	TRBV7-3	TRBJ1-6	-	CASSLEGSGRNSPLHF	TGTGCCAGCAGCTTAGAGGGAAGCGGAAGAAATTCACCCCTCCACTTT
-	TRBV30	TRBJ2-3	once	CAWSVGTDTQYF	TGTGCCTGGAGTGTAGGTACAGATACGCAGTATTTT
TRBD1	TRBV28	TRBJ2-5	-	CASSSYGTDEETQYF	TGTGCCAGCAGTTCGTATGGGACAGATGAAGAGACCCAGTACTTC
-	TRBV3-1/TRBV3-2	TRBJ1-2	-	CASSQVLGYWVYTF	TGTGCCAGCAGCCAAGTATTGGGGTACTGGGTCTACACCTTC
-	TRBV7-9	TRBJ1-1	-	CASSLKVTEAFF	TGTGCCAGCAGCTTGAAGGTAACTGAAGCTTTCTTT
-	TRBV19	TRBJ1-6	-	CASSYVNSPLHF	TGTGCCAGCTCTTATGTGAATTCACCCCTCCACTTT
TRBD2	TRBV3-1/TRBV3-2	TRBJ2-3	-	CASSQDTASGGDTQYF	TGTGCCAGCAGCCAAGATACCGCTAGCGGGGGTGATACGCAGTATTTT
-	TRBV14	TRBJ2-5	-	CASSQEAFLETQYF	TGTGCCAGCAGCCAAGAGGCCTTTTTGGAGACCCAGTACTTC
TRBD1	TRBV7-9	TRBJ1-4	few	CASRTGQGIIPTNEKLFF	TGTGCCAGCAGAACAGGACAGGGTATCATTCCAACTAATGAAAAACTGTTTTTT
-	TRBV5-6	TRBJ1-2	few	CASSLDDRANYGYTF	TGTGCCAGCAGCTTGGATGACAGAGCTAACTATGGCTACACCTTC
-	TRBV5-1	TRBJ2-1	-	CASSLSPQLYNEQFF	TGCGCCAGCAGCTTGTCCCCCCAACTCTACAATGAGCAGTTCTTC